Presented here are 4 T cell receptor beta chains from one specimen sequenced in a study of cytomegalovirus exposure and HLA in healthy donors (dated by TCRdb to 2015 to 2018). Preparation of the library involved the immunoSEQ multiplex PCR assay. For the multiplex PCR, a mixture combining 60 forward primers for TCR Vbeta segments and 13 reverse primers for TCR Jbeta segments was used. What TCRdb holds here is the immuneACCESS table cut down to in-frame rearrangements. Part of the clones is not present; checked against another copy, under half of the missing clones reflect an unresolved V gene, and the others are unexplained. The sample yields around 67,000 clones; approximately 81% were counted once. The ten largest clonotypes hold approximately 22% of the sample. The sequenced sample consisted of PBMCs. The receptors originated from a woman in her twenties or thirties in good health and CMV-seropositive.

The V gene is TRBV5-1, the J gene TRBJ2-1; 11 bases align to TRBD2. The trim removed 0 bases at V and 4 bases at J, leaving 3 bases unmatched. Per germline, CDR1 SGHRS and CDR2 YFSETQ. The CDR3 covers 16 residues. The CDR3 protein is CASSLGGTSGYNEQFF. The CDR3 region has the DNA TGCGCCAGCAGCTTGGGAGGGACTAGCGGATACAATGAGCAGTTCTTC. Drawing the rest from reference TRBV5-1 and TRBJ2-1, the complete variable domain is KAGVTQTPRYLIKTRGQQVTLSCSPISGHRSVSWYQQTPGQGLQFLFEYFSETQRNKGNFPGRFSGRQFSNSRSEMNVSTLELGDSALYLCASSLGGTSGYNEQFFGPGTRLTVL.

The chain employs TRBV7-9 and TRBJ2-7; 7 bases fit TRBD1. Germline CDR1 reads SEHNR; CDR2 reads FQNEAQ (reference sequence). The trim removed 5 bases at V and 3 bases at J, leaving 7 bases unmatched. The CDR3 runs to 14 residues. DNA of the CDR3: TGTGCCAGCAGCGCTCGACAGGGCGGCTACGAGCAGTACTTC. It specifies CASSARQGGYEQYF.

The genes are TRBV20-1 and TRBJ2-1; 7 nucleotides align to TRBD2. This CDR3 is built from 11 residues. Germline CDR1 and CDR2: DFQATT and SNEGSKA (reference sequence). The V segment lost 2 bases and the J segment 14 bases; nucleotides outside the gene matches: 6. CDR3 sequence: CSARTLGLEFF. CDR3 nucleotides: TGCAGTGCTAGAACCCTTGGACTAGAGTTCTTC.

This chain joins TRBV5-4 and TRBJ2-3, with 8 bases identical to TRBD2. This CDR3 spans 15 amino acids. After removal of 1 base from V and 6 bases from J, the junction contained 7 bases not matched to a gene. The germline V gene encodes CDR1 SGHNT and CDR2 YYREEE (reference sequence). The CDR3 is CASSLSGRVGDTQYF. DNA for the CDR3: TGTGCCAGCAGCTTGTCCGGGAGGGTAGGGGATACGCAGTATTTT.